The clone carrying this T cell receptor (beta chain) was seen once. The antigen remains undetermined. The data are from a study of T cells after posttransplantation cyclophosphamide. Study-level results: Donor CD8+ memory clones often dominated recipient blood repertoires at later times. Skin or GI-infiltrating T cells shared few TRB sequences with blood. Recipient CMV seropositivity and CMV reactivation strongly tracked TRB clonality.

This table comes from immunoSEQ multiplex PCR, and its TCRdb copy is limited to in-frame clones, with some not included. The data hold approximately 17,000 clones, with around 91% observed a single time. This CDR3 comprises 16 residues. V was pared by 4 bases and J by 0 bases, with 4 bases of the junction left unmatched. Germline-derived CDR1 and CDR2 are SGHRS and YFSETQ. Cyclophosphamide on days +3 and +4 followed busulfan-fludarabine conditioning and a marrow graft. The receptor's source is a male patient in his sixties who received an allogeneic stem cell transplant from a related donor and was CMV-positive. The T cells may come from the graft donor. The chain combines TRBV5-1 with TRBJ2-6, with 7 bases aligning to TRBD1. The sample in question was CD4+ T cells sorted from blood, obtained after allogeneic stem cell transplant with posttransplant cyclophosphamide. DNA for the CDR3: TGCGCCAGCAGCGACAGGGCCTACTCTGGGGCCAACGTCCTGACTTTC. Residues: CASSDRAYSGANVLTF.